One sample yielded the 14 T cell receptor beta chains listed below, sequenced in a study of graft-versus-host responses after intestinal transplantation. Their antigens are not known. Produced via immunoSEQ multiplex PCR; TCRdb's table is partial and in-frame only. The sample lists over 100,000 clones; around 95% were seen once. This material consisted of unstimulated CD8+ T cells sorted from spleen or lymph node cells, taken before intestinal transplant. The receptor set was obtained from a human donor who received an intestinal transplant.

The CDR3 loop reads CASSLLGTSFYEQYF. The CDR3 DNA sequence: TGTGCCAGCAGTTTATTAGGGACTAGTTTCTACGAGCAGTACTTC. V is TRBV27 and J is TRBJ2-7; 8 bases are a match to TRBD2. The CDR3 totals 15 residues. The V gene end was trimmed by 1 base and the J gene end by 3 bases; junction bases not matched to a gene: 5. CDR1 and CDR2 from the germline V gene are MNHEY and SMNVEV (reference sequence).

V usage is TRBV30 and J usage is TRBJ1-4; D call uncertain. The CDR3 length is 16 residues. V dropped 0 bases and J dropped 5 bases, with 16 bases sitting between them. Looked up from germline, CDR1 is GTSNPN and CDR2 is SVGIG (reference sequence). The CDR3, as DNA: TGTGCCTGGAGTGTGAGTTTAGGAGACCAAAATGAAAAACTGTTTTTT. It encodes CAWSVSLGDQNEKLFF.

The CDR3 sequence is CASSYTPPIRGETQYF. The CDR3 DNA sequence: TGTGCCAGCAGCTACACACCTCCGATTCGGGGAGAGACCCAGTACTTC. The chain has TRBV7-2 and TRBJ2-5, with D maybe TRBD2 (5 bases). The CDR3 length is 16 residues. The V gene's germline CDR1 is SGHTA and CDR2 FQGNSA. V lost 4 bases to trimming and J lost 4 bases, with 19 bases between them.

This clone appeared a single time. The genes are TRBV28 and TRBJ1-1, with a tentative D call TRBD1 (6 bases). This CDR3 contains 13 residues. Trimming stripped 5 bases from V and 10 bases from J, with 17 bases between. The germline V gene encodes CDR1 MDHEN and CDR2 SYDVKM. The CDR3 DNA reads TGTGCCAGCAGTCCAATTGAGGGGGAGAGAGCTTTCTTT. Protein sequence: CASSPIEGERAFF.

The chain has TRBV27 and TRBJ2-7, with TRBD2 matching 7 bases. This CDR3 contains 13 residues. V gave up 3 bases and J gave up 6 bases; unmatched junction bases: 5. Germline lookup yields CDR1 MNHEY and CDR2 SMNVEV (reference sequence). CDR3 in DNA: TGTGCCAGCAGTTTGGAATTAGCGGGCGAGCAGTACTTC. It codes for CASSLELAGEQYF.

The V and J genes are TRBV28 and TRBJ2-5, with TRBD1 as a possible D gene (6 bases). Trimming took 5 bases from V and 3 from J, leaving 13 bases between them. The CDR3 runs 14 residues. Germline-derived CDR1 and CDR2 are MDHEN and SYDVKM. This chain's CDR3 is CASSPRQEKETQYF. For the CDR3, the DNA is TGTGCCAGCAGTCCCAGACAGGAAAAAGAGACCCAGTACTTC.

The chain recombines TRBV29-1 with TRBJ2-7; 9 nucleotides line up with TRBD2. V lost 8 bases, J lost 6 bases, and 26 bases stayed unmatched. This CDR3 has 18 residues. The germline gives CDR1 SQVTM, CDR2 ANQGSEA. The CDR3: CSIGGWGQREAPGGEQYF. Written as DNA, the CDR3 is TGCAGCATAGGGGGATGGGGGCAGCGGGAGGCCCCGGGTGGCGAGCAGTACTTC.

The CDR3 DNA reads as TGTGCCAGCGAGAGGGTGAGAGGCTACACCTTC. This codes for CASERVRGYTF. The rearrangement links TRBV6-1 to TRBJ1-2, with no clear D. The CDR3 contains 11 residues. The V end was cut by 8 bases, the J end by 8 bases, with 12 bases between. The germline V gene has CDR1 MNHNS and CDR2 SASEGT.

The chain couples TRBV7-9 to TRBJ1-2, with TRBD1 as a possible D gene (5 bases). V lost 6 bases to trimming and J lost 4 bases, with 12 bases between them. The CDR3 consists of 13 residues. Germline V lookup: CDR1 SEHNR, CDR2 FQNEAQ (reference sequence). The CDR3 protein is CASSFPGGYGYTF. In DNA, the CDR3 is TGTGCCAGCAGTTTCCCCGGGGGCTATGGCTACACCTTC.

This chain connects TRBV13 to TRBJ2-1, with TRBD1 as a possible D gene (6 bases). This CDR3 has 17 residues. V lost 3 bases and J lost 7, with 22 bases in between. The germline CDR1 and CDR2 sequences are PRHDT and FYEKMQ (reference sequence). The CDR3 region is CASSFLTGTSAENEQFF. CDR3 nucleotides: TGTGCCAGCAGCTTTTTAACCGGGACATCGGCGGAAAATGAGCAGTTCTTC.

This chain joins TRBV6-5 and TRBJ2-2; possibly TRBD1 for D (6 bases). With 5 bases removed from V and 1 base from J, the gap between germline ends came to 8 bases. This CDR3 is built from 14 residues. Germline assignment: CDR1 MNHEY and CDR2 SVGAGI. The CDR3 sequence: CASSKQGNTGELFF. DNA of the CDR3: TGTGCCAGCAGTAAACAGGGGAACACCGGGGAGCTGTTTTTT.

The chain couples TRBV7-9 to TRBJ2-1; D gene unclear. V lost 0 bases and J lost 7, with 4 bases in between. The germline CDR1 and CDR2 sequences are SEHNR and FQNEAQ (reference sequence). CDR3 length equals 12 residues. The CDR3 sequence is CASSLALNEQFF. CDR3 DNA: TGTGCCAGCAGCTTAGCGTTAAATGAGCAGTTCTTC.

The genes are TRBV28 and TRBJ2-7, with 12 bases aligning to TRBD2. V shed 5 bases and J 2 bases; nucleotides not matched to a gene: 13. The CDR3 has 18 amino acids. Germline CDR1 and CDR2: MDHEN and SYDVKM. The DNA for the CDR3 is TGTGCCAGCAGTCTGCCGACTAGCGGGAGAGGTGGGCCCTACGAGCAGTACTTC. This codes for CASSLPTSGRGGPYEQYF.

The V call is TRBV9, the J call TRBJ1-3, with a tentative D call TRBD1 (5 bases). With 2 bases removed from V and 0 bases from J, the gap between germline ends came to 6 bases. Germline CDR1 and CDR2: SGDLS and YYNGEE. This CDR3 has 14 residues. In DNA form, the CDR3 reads TGTGCCAGCAGCGTGGGACGCTCTGGAAACACCATATATTTT. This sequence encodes CASSVGRSGNTIYF.